This T cell receptor (beta chain) comes out of a study of glioma-infiltrating T cells. In the study overall: Dexamethasone exposure before glioma surgery was limited to six or fewer days. Sequencing aimed for roughly 4.5- to 11-fold coverage of approximately 990,000 peripheral T cells.

Study-level points and caveats: Non-neoplastic patients had below-expected tissue-blood divergence, while all gliomas exceeded expectation.

CDR3 length: 16 amino acids. Germline values: CDR1 DFQATT, CDR2 SNEGSKA (reference sequence). V was trimmed by 2 bases and J by 3 bases, leaving 17 bases between them. TCR alpha and beta CDR3 regions were amplified from RNA using iRepertoire nested multiplex PCR. One-step reverse transcription and amplification started from about 100-400 ng of tissue mRNA or PBMC total RNA. TCRdb redid the calling of the multiplex PCR reads with MiXCR, one entry per CDR3 protein. The sample has 400,000 or so distinct CDR3 sequences; 41% are singletons. About this clonotype: What it recognizes is unknown.

The sequence derives from a human donor with low-grade glioma or glioblastoma, undergoing nonglioma brain surgery, or in good health (not recorded which). The sample consisted of glioma tissue, nonneoplastic brain tissue, or PBMCs (not recorded which). This chain uses TRBV20-1 with TRBJ2-1; D may be TRBD2 (6 bases). The DNA of the CDR3 is TGCAGTGCTAGAAACTACAGACTAGTTGGCTACAATGAGCAGTTCTTC. Amino acids: CSARNYRLVGYNEQFF.